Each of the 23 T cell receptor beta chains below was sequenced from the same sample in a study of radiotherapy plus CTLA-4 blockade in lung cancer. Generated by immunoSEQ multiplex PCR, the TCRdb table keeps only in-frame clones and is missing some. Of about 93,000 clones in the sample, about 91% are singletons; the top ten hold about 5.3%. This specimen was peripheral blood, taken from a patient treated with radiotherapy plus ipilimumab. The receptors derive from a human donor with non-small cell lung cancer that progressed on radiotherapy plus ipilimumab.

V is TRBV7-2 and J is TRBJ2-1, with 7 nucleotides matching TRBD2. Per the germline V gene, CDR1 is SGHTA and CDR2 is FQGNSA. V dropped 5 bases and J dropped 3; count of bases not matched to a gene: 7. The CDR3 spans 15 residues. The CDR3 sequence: CASSLLADFYNEQFF. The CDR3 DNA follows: TGTGCCAGCAGCCTTCTAGCGGACTTCTACAATGAGCAGTTCTTC.

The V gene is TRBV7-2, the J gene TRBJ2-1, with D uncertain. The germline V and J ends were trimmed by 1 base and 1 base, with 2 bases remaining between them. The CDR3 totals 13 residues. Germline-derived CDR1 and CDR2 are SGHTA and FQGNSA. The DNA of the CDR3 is TGTGCCAGCAGCTTAGAGTCCTACAATGAGCAGTTCTTC. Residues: CASSLESYNEQFF.

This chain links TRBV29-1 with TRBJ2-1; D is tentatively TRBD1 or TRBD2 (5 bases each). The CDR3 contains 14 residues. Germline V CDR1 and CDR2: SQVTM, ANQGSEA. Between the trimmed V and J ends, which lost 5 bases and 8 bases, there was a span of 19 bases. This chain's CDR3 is CSVLPRERGDEQFF. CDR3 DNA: TGCAGCGTTTTGCCCAGGGAGAGAGGCGATGAGCAGTTCTTC.

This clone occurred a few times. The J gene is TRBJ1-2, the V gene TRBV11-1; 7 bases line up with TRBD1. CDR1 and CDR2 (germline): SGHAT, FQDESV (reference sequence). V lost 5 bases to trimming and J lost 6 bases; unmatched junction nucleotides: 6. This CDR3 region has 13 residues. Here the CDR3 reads CASSQTGSDGYTF. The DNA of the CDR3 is TGTGCCAGCAGCCAGACAGGGTCCGATGGCTACACCTTC.

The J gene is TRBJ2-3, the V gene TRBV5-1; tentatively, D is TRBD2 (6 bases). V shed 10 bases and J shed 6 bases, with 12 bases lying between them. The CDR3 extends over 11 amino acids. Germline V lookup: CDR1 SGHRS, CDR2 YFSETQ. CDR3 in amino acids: CACRAGDTQYF. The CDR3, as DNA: TGCGCCTGCCGAGCGGGCGATACGCAGTATTTT.

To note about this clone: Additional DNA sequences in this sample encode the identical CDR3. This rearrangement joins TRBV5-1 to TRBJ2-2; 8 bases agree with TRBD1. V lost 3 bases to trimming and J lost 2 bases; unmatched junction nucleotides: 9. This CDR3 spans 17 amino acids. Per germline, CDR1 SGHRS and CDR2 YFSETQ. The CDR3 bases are TGCGCCAGCAGCTGGGAACAGGGGGGCCCAAACACCGGGGAGCTGTTTTTT. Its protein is CASSWEQGGPNTGELFF. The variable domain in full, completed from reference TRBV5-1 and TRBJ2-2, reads KAGVTQTPRYLIKTRGQQVTLSCSPISGHRSVSWYQQTPGQGLQFLFEYFSETQRNKGNFPGRFSGRQFSNSRSEMNVSTLELGDSALYLCASSWEQGGPNTGELFFGEGSRLTVL.

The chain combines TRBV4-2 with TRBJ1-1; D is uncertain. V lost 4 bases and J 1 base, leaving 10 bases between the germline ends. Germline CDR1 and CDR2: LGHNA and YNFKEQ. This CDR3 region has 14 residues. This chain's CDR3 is CASSRSDGNTEAFF. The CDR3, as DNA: TGTGCCAGCAGCCGCTCAGACGGGAACACTGAAGCTTTCTTT.

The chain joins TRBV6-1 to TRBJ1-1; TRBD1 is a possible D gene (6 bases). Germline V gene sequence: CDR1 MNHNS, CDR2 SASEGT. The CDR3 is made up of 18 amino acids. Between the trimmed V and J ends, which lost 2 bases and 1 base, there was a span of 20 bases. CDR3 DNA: TGTGCCAGCAGTGAAATCAGGGAACAGGGCGCCTGGAACACTGAAGCTTTCTTT. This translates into CASSEIREQGAWNTEAFF.

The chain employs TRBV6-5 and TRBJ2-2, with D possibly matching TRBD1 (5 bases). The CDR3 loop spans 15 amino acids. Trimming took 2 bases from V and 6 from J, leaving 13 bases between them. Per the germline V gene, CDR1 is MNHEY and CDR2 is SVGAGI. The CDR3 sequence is CASSYVGANPGELFF. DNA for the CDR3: TGTGCCAGCAGTTACGTTGGGGCCAACCCCGGGGAGCTGTTTTTT.

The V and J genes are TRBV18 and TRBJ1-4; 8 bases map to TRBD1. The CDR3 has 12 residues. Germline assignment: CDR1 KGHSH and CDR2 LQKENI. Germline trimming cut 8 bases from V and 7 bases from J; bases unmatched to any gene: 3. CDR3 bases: TGTGCCAGCGCAGGGGGCGGTGAAAAACTGTTTTTT. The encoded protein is CASAGGGEKLFF.

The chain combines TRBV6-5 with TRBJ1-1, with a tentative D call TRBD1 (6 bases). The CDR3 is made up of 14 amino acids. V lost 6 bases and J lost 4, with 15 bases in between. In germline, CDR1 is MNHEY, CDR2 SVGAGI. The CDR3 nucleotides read TGTGCCAGCAGCCTACAGGGTGGTTTCACTGAAGCTTTCTTT. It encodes CASSLQGGFTEAFF.

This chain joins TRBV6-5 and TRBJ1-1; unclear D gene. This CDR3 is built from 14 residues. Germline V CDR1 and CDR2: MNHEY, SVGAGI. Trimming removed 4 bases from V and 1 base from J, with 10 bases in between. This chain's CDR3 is CASSWRVENTEAFF. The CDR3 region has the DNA TGTGCCAGCAGTTGGAGGGTTGAGAACACTGAAGCTTTCTTT.

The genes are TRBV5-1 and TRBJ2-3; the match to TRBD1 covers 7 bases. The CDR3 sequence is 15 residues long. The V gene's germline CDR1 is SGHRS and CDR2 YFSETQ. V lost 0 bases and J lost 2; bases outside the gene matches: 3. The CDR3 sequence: CASSLVGTDTDTQYF. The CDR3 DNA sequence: TGCGCCAGCAGCTTGGTCGGGACAGACACAGATACGCAGTATTTT.

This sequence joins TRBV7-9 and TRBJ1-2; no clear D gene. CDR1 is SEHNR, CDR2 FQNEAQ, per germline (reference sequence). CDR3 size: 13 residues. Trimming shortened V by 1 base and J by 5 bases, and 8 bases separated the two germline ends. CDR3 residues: CASSLGVEYGYTF. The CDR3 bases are TGTGCCAGCAGCTTAGGAGTTGAATATGGCTACACCTTC. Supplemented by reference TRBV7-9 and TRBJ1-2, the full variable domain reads DTGVSQNPRHKITKRGQNVTFRCDPISEHNRLYWYRQTLGQGPEFLTYFQNEAQLEKSRLLSDRFSAERPKGSFSTLEIQRTEQGDSAMYLCASSLGVEYGYTFGSGTRLTVV.

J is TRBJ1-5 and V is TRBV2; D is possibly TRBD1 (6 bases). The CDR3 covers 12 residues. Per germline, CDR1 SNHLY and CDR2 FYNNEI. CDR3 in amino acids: CAEGGRNQPQHF. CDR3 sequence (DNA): TGTGCGGAGGGGGGTCGCAATCAGCCCCAGCATTTT.

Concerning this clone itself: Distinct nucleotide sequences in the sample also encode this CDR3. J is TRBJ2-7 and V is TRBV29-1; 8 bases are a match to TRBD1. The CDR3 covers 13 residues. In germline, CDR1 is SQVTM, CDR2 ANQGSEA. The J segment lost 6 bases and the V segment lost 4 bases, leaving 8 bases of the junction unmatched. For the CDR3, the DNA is TGCAGCGTTGGGAACAGGGGGTCGGGCGAGCAGTACTTC. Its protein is CSVGNRGSGEQYF.

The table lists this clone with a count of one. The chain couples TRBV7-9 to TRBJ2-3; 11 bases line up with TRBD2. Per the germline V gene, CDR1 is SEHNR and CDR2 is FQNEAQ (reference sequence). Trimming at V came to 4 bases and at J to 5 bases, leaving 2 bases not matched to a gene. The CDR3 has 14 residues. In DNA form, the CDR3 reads TGTGCCAGCAGCTGGGGGACTAGCGGAGATACGCAGTATTTT. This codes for CASSWGTSGDTQYF.

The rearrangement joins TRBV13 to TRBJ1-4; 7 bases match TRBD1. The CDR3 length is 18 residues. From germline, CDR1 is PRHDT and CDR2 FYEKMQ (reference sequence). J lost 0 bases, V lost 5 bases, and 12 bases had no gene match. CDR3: CASSPRGQLDPTNEKLFF. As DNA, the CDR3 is TGTGCCAGCAGCCCGCGGGGACAGTTAGACCCAACTAATGAAAAACTGTTTTTT.

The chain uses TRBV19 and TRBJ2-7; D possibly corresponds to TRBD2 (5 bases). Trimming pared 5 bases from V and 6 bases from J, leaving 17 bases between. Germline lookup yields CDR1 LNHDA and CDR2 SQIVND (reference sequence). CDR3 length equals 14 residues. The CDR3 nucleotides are TGTGCCAGTAGTCCCCGCCCACTAGTCTCCGAGCAGTACTTC. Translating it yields CASSPRPLVSEQYF.

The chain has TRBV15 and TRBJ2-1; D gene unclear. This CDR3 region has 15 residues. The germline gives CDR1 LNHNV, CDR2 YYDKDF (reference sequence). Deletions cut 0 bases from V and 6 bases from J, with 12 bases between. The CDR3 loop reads CATSRDHLGGNEQFF. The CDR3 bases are TGTGCCACCAGCAGAGATCACCTGGGCGGCAATGAGCAGTTCTTC.

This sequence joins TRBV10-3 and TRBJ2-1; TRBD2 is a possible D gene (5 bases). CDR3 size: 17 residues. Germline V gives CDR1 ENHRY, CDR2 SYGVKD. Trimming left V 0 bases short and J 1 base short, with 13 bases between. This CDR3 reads CAISESARVGSYNEQFF. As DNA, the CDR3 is TGTGCCATCAGTGAGTCAGCGAGGGTAGGGTCCTACAATGAGCAGTTCTTC.

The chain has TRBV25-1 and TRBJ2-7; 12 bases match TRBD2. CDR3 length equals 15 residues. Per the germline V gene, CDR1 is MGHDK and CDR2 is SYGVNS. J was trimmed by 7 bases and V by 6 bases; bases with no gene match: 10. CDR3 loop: CASRGTSGPISEQYF. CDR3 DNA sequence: TGTGCCAGCAGGGGGACTAGCGGGCCCATCTCGGAGCAGTACTTC.

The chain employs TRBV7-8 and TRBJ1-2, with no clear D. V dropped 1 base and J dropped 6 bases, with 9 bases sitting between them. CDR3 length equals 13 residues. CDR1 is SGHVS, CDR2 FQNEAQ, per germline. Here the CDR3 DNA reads TGTGCCAGCAGCTTAGATACAAGGGATGGCTACACCTTC. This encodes CASSLDTRDGYTF.